The T cell receptor beta chain under discussion was sequenced for a study of Tregs in tolerant kidney transplant recipients. Findings and caveats of the study: In tolerant patients, donor-specific Tregs outgrew total Tregs, suggesting antigen-driven expansion.

V was clipped by 0 bases and J by 6 bases, with 24 bases between them. CDR1 and CDR2 from the germline V gene are SGHTA and FQGNSA. The CDR3 consists of 18 residues. Unstimulated Tregs (CD4+CD25+CD127-) and CD4+CD25- non-Tregs were sorted from PBMCs. Worth noting for this clone: Its antigen is not identified. The read halts 3 residues ahead of the CDR3 end, with the missing end drawn from the germline J gene.

Using immunoSEQ multiplex PCR, the repertoire was profiled, and TCRdb retains in-frame clones only, with some absent. With 50,000 or so clones in the sample, the ten largest clones hold roughly 0.9%. The TCR sequence derives from a human donor who received a combined kidney and bone marrow transplant. The genes are TRBV7-2 and TRBJ2-7; D may correspond to TRBD1 or TRBD2 (5 bases each). Specimen: CD4+ T cells from blood, collected before the transplant. The part of the CDR3 DNA that was read is TGTGCCAGCAGCTTAGCTCCCCCAGGGAGTCTTGCCTCGTCCGAG. Encoded protein: CASSLAPPGSLASSE. The whole CDR3 sequence is CASSLAPPGSLASSEQYF.